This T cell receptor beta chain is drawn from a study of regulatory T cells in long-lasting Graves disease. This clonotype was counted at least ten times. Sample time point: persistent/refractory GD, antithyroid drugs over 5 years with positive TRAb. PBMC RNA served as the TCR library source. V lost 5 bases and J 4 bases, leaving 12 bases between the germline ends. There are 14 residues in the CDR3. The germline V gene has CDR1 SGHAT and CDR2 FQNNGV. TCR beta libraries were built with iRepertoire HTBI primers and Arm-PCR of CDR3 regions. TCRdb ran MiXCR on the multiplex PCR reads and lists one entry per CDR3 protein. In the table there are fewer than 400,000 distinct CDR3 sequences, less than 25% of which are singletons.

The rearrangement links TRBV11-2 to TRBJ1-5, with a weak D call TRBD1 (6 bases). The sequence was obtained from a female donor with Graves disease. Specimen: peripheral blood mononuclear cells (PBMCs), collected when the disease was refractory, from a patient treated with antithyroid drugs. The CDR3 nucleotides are TGTGCCAGCAGCAAAACAGGGCCGAATCAGCCCCAGCATTTT. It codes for CASSKTGPNQPQHF.